This T cell receptor beta chain was retrieved from a study of T-cell memory formation after mild COVID-19. TCRdb reprocessed the 5' RACE reads with MiXCR, giving one entry per CDR3 protein. The data show approximately 390,000 distinct CDR3 sequences, about 16% seen once. Germline CDR1 and CDR2: MDHEN and SYDVKM. V dropped 11 bases and J dropped 4; count of bases not matched to a gene: 11. The CDR3 contains 14 residues. A few counts support this clonotype. The V and J genes are TRBV28 and TRBJ2-3; 8 bases line up with TRBD2. This sequence was found in a man younger than 30 who had mild COVID-19 (a few samples of this study predate the infection). Cell type and time point are not known. The material sequenced was PBMCs or a T cell subset sorted from them (not recorded which). The CDR3 DNA reads as TGTGCCCCGGGGGGGCCCTCGAGGGCAGATACGCAGTATTTT. Its translation is CAPGGPSRADTQYF.